This T cell receptor (beta chain) is drawn from a study of blood T cell repertoires in COVID-19. Overall study: Material from acute and convalescent COVID-19 was sourced from the United States, Italy and Spain. Nucleic acid was either cDNA or gDNA, and it came from T cells, B-cell-depleted T cells, or PBMCs.

In the source study's methods: Counts of nucleated cells, estimated from reference gene primer amplification, were obtained. Clones were sequenced by immunoSEQ multiplex PCR, and TCRdb holds only the in-frame ones, with some missing. V, J and clone size are taken as reported in that table, and D and trimming were inferred from the DNA itself. The sample lists roughly 230,000 clones; approximately 80% were seen once. Material for sequencing was peripheral blood. This sequence originates from a woman aged 50 to 60 with acute or convalescent COVID-19.

CDR3 bases: TGTGCCTCCAAGCCTACTAGCGGGAGCGGGGAGCAGTACTTC. Protein: CASKPTSGSGEQYF. The chain carries TRBV19 and TRBJ2-7; the match to TRBD2 covers 11 bases. This CDR3 is 14 amino acids long. Per germline, CDR1 LNHDA and CDR2 SQIVND (reference sequence). V trimming: 11 bases; J trimming: 7 bases; junction bases outside the gene matches: 13.